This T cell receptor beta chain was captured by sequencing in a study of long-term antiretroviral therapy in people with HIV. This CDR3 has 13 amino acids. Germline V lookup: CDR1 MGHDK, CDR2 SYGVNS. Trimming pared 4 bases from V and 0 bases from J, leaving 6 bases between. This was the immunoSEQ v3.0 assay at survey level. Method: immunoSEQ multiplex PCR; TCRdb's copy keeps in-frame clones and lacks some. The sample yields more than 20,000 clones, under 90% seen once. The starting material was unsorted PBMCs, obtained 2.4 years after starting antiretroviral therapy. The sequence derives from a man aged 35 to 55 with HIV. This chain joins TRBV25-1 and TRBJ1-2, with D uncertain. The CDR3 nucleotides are TGTGCCAGCAGTGTAGGAACTAACTATGGCTACACCTTC. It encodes CASSVGTNYGYTF.